These 22 T cell receptor beta chains were all obtained from the same sample, sequenced in a study of shared clonotypes between healthy human individuals. Sequencing was performed with immunoSEQ multiplex PCR; in TCRdb, only in-frame clones are kept and a portion is missing. The data show millions of clones, approximately 92% seen once. Material: naive CD4+ T cells sorted from blood. Regarding subset: CD45RA+ positively selected. These receptors all stem from a man aged 18 to 35 in good health.

V and J are TRBV6-1 and TRBJ1-1; D perhaps matches TRBD1 (5 bases). V was shortened by 2 bases and J by 1 base, with 8 bases between the two germline ends. The germline V gene has CDR1 MNHNS and CDR2 SASEGT. The CDR3 contains 14 residues. The CDR3 sequence: CASSETGPNTEAFF. In DNA form, the CDR3 reads TGTGCCAGCAGTGAAACAGGTCCGAACACTGAAGCTTTCTTT.

This clone was seen once. The V call is TRBV6-6, the J call TRBJ1-6; no definite D call. The CDR3 has 16 amino acids. Germline V gene data show CDR1 as MNHNY and CDR2 as SVGAGI (reference sequence). Trimming cost V 0 bases and J 1 base, with 7 bases left between them. The CDR3 region is CASSYSKPSYNSPLHF. CDR3 nucleotide sequence: TGTGCCAGCAGTTACTCTAAACCGTCCTATAATTCACCCCTCCACTTT.

The chain joins TRBV5-1 to TRBJ1-1; 11 bases match TRBD1. The germline V gene encodes CDR1 SGHRS and CDR2 YFSETQ. The CDR3 covers 15 residues. With 1 base clipped from V and 4 bases from J, the junction kept 3 bases outside the gene matches. The CDR3 DNA sequence: TGCGCCAGCAGCTTGAGGACAGGGGGCGGCACTGAAGCTTTCTTT. This sequence encodes CASSLRTGGGTEAFF.

The chain couples TRBV5-1 to TRBJ2-7; TRBD1 might be the D (6 bases). V lost 4 bases and J lost 5, with 13 bases in between. The CDR3 covers 13 residues. The germline V gene has CDR1 SGHRS and CDR2 YFSETQ. Here the CDR3 reads CASSPQGINEQYF. In DNA form, the CDR3 reads TGCGCCAGCAGCCCCCAGGGGATCAACGAGCAGTACTTC.

J is TRBJ2-7 and V is TRBV5-1; 10 nucleotides align to TRBD1. After removal of 4 bases from V and 5 bases from J, the junction contained 9 bases not matched to a gene. Germline loops: CDR1 SGHRS, CDR2 YFSETQ. This CDR3 has 15 amino acids. CDR3: CASSVLDRGLNEQYF. The CDR3 bases are TGCGCCAGCAGCGTCCTAGACAGGGGGCTGAACGAGCAGTACTTC.

The chain joins TRBV18 to TRBJ2-5; 11 positions agree with TRBD2. Germline assignment: CDR1 KGHSH and CDR2 LQKENI. The CDR3 runs to 20 residues. The J segment lost 2 bases and the V segment lost 4 bases, leaving 18 bases of the junction unmatched. The CDR3 spells CASSHASLSGTSGIQETQYF. DNA of the CDR3: TGTGCCAGCTCACACGCCTCCCTATCCGGGACTAGCGGAATTCAAGAGACCCAGTACTTC.

The table lists this clone with a count of one. This specimen includes other DNA sequences encoding the same CDR3. The chain recombines TRBV19 with TRBJ2-7; possible D gene TRBD1, 5 bases. Trimming pared 4 bases from V and 1 base from J, leaving 8 bases between. The germline gives CDR1 LNHDA, CDR2 SQIVND (reference sequence). This CDR3 is built from 13 residues. This chain's CDR3 is CASSTTGSYEQYF. CDR3 sequence (DNA): TGTGCCAGTAGTACCACAGGATCCTACGAGCAGTACTTC.

As regards this clone: Within the sample, other DNA sequences also encode this same CDR3. The DNA of the CDR3 is TGCGCCAGCAGCTTACAGGGTCAAGAGACCCAGTACTTC. This gives the protein CASSLQGQETQYF. This chain joins TRBV5-1 and TRBJ2-5; a possible D gene is TRBD1 (6 bases). This CDR3 comprises 13 residues. Per germline, CDR1 SGHRS and CDR2 YFSETQ. V was pared by 2 bases and J by 2 bases, with 7 bases between.

CDR3 amino acids: CASSLKGLAGGIVYF. The CDR3 nucleotides are TGTGCCAGCTCACTAAAAGGACTAGCGGGAGGAATAGTATACTTC. This rearrangement joins TRBV18 to TRBJ2-7; 14 nucleotides align to TRBD2. The CDR3 loop spans 15 amino acids. V lost 4 bases, J lost 13 bases, and 12 bases stayed unmatched. Germline loops: CDR1 KGHSH, CDR2 LQKENI.

The chain recombines TRBV6-6 with TRBJ2-7, with a weak D call TRBD2 (6 bases). The V gene's germline CDR1 is MNHNY and CDR2 SVGAGI (reference sequence). V dropped 5 bases and J dropped 3 bases, with 14 bases sitting between them. The CDR3 loop spans 14 amino acids. CDR3 sequence: CASSLPGGDYEQYF. The CDR3 nucleotides read TGTGCCAGCAGTCTCCCCGGCGGGGACTACGAGCAGTACTTC.

V is TRBV15 and J is TRBJ2-6; D gene unclear. This CDR3 has 16 residues. The V gene's germline CDR1 is LNHNV and CDR2 YYDKDF (reference sequence). V shed 5 bases and J shed 0 bases, with 11 bases lying between them. CDR3 bases: TGTGCCACCAGCGGGGAACCAAGCTCTGGGGCCAACGTCCTGACTTTC. Its translation is CATSGEPSSGANVLTF. Using reference TRBV15 and TRBJ2-6 for the parts outside the CDR3, the full variable domain is DAMVIQNPRYQVTQFGKPVTLSCSQTLNHNVMYWYQQKSSQAPKLLFHYYDKDFNNEADTPDNFQSRRPNTSFCFLDIRSPGLGDTAMYLCATSGEPSSGANVLTFGAGSRLTVL.

The chain uses TRBV6-5 and TRBJ1-6; 7 bases match TRBD1. The CDR3 has 14 amino acids. Germline CDR1 MNHEY, CDR2 SVGAGI. V trimming: 7 bases; J trimming: 5 bases; junction bases outside the gene matches: 5. The CDR3 nucleotides are TGTGCCAGCAAGACCGGGACAGATAATTCACCCCTCCACTTT. It is translated as CASKTGTDNSPLHF.

J is TRBJ2-6 and V is TRBV5-1; a possible D gene is TRBD1 (5 bases). The germline V gene encodes CDR1 SGHRS and CDR2 YFSETQ. Trimming took 1 base from V and 3 from J, leaving 14 bases between them. The CDR3 totals 17 residues. CDR3 nucleotide sequence: TGCGCCAGCAGCTTGAGGCCAGGGAAAGGTGGGGCCAACGTCCTGACTTTC. Its protein product is CASSLRPGKGGANVLTF. Full variable domain (outside the CDR3, taken from reference TRBV5-1 and TRBJ2-6): KAGVTQTPRYLIKTRGQQVTLSCSPISGHRSVSWYQQTPGQGLQFLFEYFSETQRNKGNFPGRFSGRQFSNSRSEMNVSTLELGDSALYLCASSLRPGKGGANVLTFGAGSRLTVL.

The V call is TRBV18, the J call TRBJ2-1, with 9 bases matching TRBD1. Looked up from germline, CDR1 is KGHSH and CDR2 is LQKENI. The CDR3 is 15 residues long. Trimming removed 3 bases from V and 5 bases from J; junction bases left unmatched: 5. The CDR3 DNA sequence: TGTGCCAGCTCACCCCGGGACAGGGCTAACAATGAGCAGTTCTTC. Translated: CASSPRDRANNEQFF. The full variable domain, with the rest looked up from reference TRBV18 and TRBJ2-1, is NAGVMQNPRHLVRRRGQEARLRCSPMKGHSHVYWYRQLPEEGLKFMVYLQKENIIDESGMPKERFSAEFPKEGPSILRIQQVVRGDSAAYFCASSPRDRANNEQFFGPGTRLTVL.

In this sample, this clone turned up once. J is TRBJ2-5 and V is TRBV12-5, with D possibly TRBD1 on 5 matching bases. Per the germline V gene, CDR1 is LGHNT and CDR2 is FRNRAP. The CDR3 loop spans 15 amino acids. V was clipped by 6 bases and J by 4 bases, with 18 bases between them. The chain's CDR3 is CASGNPGNFVETQYF. CDR3 bases: TGTGCTAGTGGCAACCCAGGGAATTTCGTAGAGACCCAGTACTTC.

This clone showed up just a few times. This chain uses TRBV28 with TRBJ1-5; no reliable D call. Trimming took 4 bases from V and 5 from J, leaving 9 bases between them. The CDR3 has 13 residues. The V gene's germline CDR1 is MDHEN and CDR2 SYDVKM. CDR3 loop: CASSSLKDQPQHF. The CDR3, as DNA: TGTGCCAGCAGTTCCCTTAAGGATCAGCCCCAGCATTTT.

This clone was seen only once. V gene TRBV7-2 combines with J gene TRBJ2-5; maybe TRBD1 (5 bases). There are 18 residues in the CDR3. Per germline, CDR1 SGHTA and CDR2 FQGNSA. V shed 5 bases and J shed 1 base, with 23 bases lying between them. The CDR3 loop is CASSPKGIGIGFQETQYF. CDR3 coding DNA: TGTGCCAGCAGCCCTAAGGGGATAGGTATCGGGTTCCAAGAGACCCAGTACTTC.

The rearrangement joins TRBV18 to TRBJ2-3, with D unresolved. Germline loops: CDR1 KGHSH, CDR2 LQKENI. V was cut by 3 bases and J by 1 base, with 5 bases left in between. The CDR3 extends over 13 amino acids. CDR3 nucleotides: TGTGCCAGCTCACCGGCCCGCACAGATACGCAGTATTTT. Amino acids: CASSPARTDTQYF.

Note on this clone: This specimen includes other DNA sequences encoding the same CDR3. The chain has TRBV7-2 and TRBJ2-3, with TRBD2 matching over 9 bases. The CDR3 spans 14 residues. Germline V gives CDR1 SGHTA, CDR2 FQGNSA. Losses at the gene ends were 5 bases for V and 3 bases for J; bases not matched to a gene: 3. The CDR3 bases are TGTGCCAGCAGCCAAGGACTAGCGACAGATACGCAGTATTTT. It yields the protein CASSQGLATDTQYF. Full variable domain (outside the CDR3, taken from reference TRBV7-2 and TRBJ2-3): GAGVSQSPSNKVTEKGKDVELRCDPISGHTALYWYRQSLGQGLEFLIYFQGNSAPDKSGLPSDRFSAERTGGSVSTLTIQRTQQEDSAVYLCASSQGLATDTQYFGPGTRLTVL.

The V and J genes are TRBV5-5 and TRBJ1-2; D call uncertain. The CDR3 contains 14 residues. Trimming cost V 0 bases and J 4 bases, with 10 bases left between them. Germline V gives CDR1 SGHKS, CDR2 YYEKEE (reference sequence). CDR3 protein: CASSLAGEGYGYTF. CDR3 bases: TGTGCCAGCAGCTTGGCCGGGGAGGGCTATGGCTACACCTTC.

The chain's CDR3 is CASSERPGREGAGELFF. CDR3 sequence (DNA): TGTGCCAGCAGTGAGAGACCGGGAAGGGAAGGGGCCGGGGAGCTGTTTTTT. The V call is TRBV25-1, the J call TRBJ2-2; D tentatively fits TRBD1 or TRBD2 (5 bases each). CDR3 length: 17 amino acids. Trimming cost V 3 bases and J 6 bases, with 20 bases left between them. Germline lookup yields CDR1 MGHDK and CDR2 SYGVNS.

V is TRBV7-8 and J is TRBJ2-2; tentatively, D is TRBD1 (6 bases). Germline V gene sequence: CDR1 SGHVS, CDR2 FQNEAQ. The CDR3 is 18 amino acids. Trimming took 1 base from V and 0 from J, leaving 15 bases between them. CDR3 in amino acids: CASSLGSGTPSNTGELFF. DNA of the CDR3: TGTGCCAGCAGCTTAGGATCCGGGACACCCTCGAACACCGGGGAGCTGTTTTTT.